These T cell receptor beta chains were read from a single sample in a study of blood T cell repertoires in COVID-19. The table came from immunoSEQ multiplex PCR; TCRdb's copy has only in-frame clones and leaves some out. The table has almost 70,000 clones, 79% seen once. The material sequenced was peripheral blood. Source of these receptors: a man between 60 and 75 years old with acute or convalescent COVID-19. The CDR3 runs from the conserved cysteine through the conserved F or W. The D gene is left open where the match is weak. Clone sizes are given selectively: once, few, many, or a class where the clone is expanded.

>TRBV15|.|16|.|TRBJ2-3
TGTGCCACCAGCAGAGCCGGGGGAGCTAGCACAGATACGCAGTATTTT
CATSRAGGASTDTQYF
>TRBV6-5|.|13|.|TRBJ1-1
TGTGCCAGCGTGGGGACTGGGGGGATAGAAGCTTTCTTT
CASVGTGGIEAFF
>TRBV4-2|.|14|TRBD1|TRBJ1-6
TGTGCCAGCAGCCAGGGGACAGATAATTCACCCCTCCACTTT
CASSQGTDNSPLHF
>TRBV5-4|once|13|.|TRBJ1-4
TGTGCCAGCAGCTTGGGACAGGACGGGAAACTGTTTTTT
CASSLGQDGKLFF
>TRBV6-4|.|15|.|TRBJ1-6
TGTGCCAGCAGTGACTCGACACAGGGTTCCTCACCCCTCCACTTT
CASSDSTQGSSPLHF
>TRBV4-3|.|18|TRBD2|TRBJ2-3
TGCGCCAGCAGCCAAGATCTGCGGGGGGGCCCGGCGCCAGATACGCAGTATTTT
CASSQDLRGGPAPDTQYF
>TRBV5-1|.|13|.|TRBJ1-2
TGCGCCAGCAGCTCCCGGGAATCCTATGGCTACACCTTC
CASSSRESYGYTF
>TRBV5-4|.|15|.|TRBJ1-4
TGTGCCAGCAGCCGGGGGGTAGGGACTAATGAAAAACTATTTTTT
CASSRGVGTNEKLFF
>TRBV4-2|.|15|.|TRBJ1-4
TGTGCCAGCAGCCCAAGCGAGGGAGATAATGAAAAACTGTTTTTT
CASSPSEGDNEKLFF
>TRBV3-1/TRBV3-2|.|15|TRBD1|TRBJ1-5
TGTGCCAGCAGGCGGACAGGGGACGAGAATCAGCCCCAGCATTTT
CASRRTGDENQPQHF
>TRBV11-2|.|14|TRBD1|TRBJ2-7
TGTGCCAGCAGCTTAGTAGGGACAGTTGCTGAGCAGTACTTC
CASSLVGTVAEQYF
>TRBV11-2|.|11|.|TRBJ2-7
TGTGCCAGCAGCGGGACTCCCGAGCAGTACTTC
CASSGTPEQYF
>TRBV7-2|.|15|TRBD1|TRBJ1-1
TGTGCCAGCAGCAGGACAGGGATTTCTGGCACTGAAGCTTTCTTT
CASSRTGISGTEAFF
>TRBV11-3|.|13|.|TRBJ1-1
TGTGCCAGCAGCTTTAACATGAACACTGAAGCTTTCTTT
CASSFNMNTEAFF
>TRBV30|.|13|TRBD1|TRBJ1-5
TGTGCCTGGGGGACAGGCGGCAATCAGCCCCAGCATTTT
CAWGTGGNQPQHF
>TRBV5-1|.|14|.|TRBJ1-1
TGCGCCAGCACCTGGGGGGGGCCGGACACTGAAGCTTTCTTT
CASTWGGPDTEAFF
>TRBV5-6|once|13|.|TRBJ1-5
TGTGCCAGCAGTTATGATAGGGGACAGCCCCAGCATTTT
CASSYDRGQPQHF
>TRBV7-9|.|14|TRBD1|TRBJ1-5
TGTGCCAGCAGGGGCCCGGGACAGAGGCAGCCCCAGCATTTT
CASRGPGQRQPQHF
>TRBV5-4|.|18|TRBD2|TRBJ2-1
TGTGCCAGCACAAGACGTCTAGCGGGGGGTTCGCCCTTCAATGAGCAGTTCTTC
CASTRRLAGGSPFNEQFF
>TRBV6-5|.|12|.|TRBJ1-1
TGTGCCAGCAGGCGGGCAGACACTGAAGCTTTCTTT
CASRRADTEAFF
>TRBV4-3|.|17|.|TRBJ2-6
TGCGCCAGCAGCCAAGCCGTACAGGGAACCGGGGCCAACGTCCTGACTTTC
CASSQAVQGTGANVLTF
>TRBV9|once|15|TRBD1|TRBJ1-3
TGTGCCAGCAGCCCGGACAGGGAGGCTGGAAACACCATATATTTT
CASSPDREAGNTIYF
>TRBV25-1|.|14|TRBD1|TRBJ1-2
TGTGCCAGCAGAGGACAGGGCCTTAACTATGGCTACACCTTC
CASRGQGLNYGYTF
>TRBV18|.|14|.|TRBJ1-3
TGTGCCAGCTCACCGACAGACTCTGGAAACACCATATATTTT
CASSPTDSGNTIYF
>TRBV5-1|.|16|TRBD1|TRBJ1-1
TGCGCCAGCAGCATCACAGGGGGCGATTATAGCACTGAAGCTTTCTTT
CASSITGGDYSTEAFF
>TRBV2|.|14|TRBD1|TRBJ1-2
TGTGCCAGCATAGGCAGGGGGCTTGACTATGGCTACACCTTC
CASIGRGLDYGYTF
>TRBV5-1|few|13|TRBD1|TRBJ2-7
TGCGCCAGCAGCTCAGGGACAGGGGACGAGCAGTACTTC
CASSSGTGDEQYF
>TRBV6-5|.|15|.|TRBJ1-2
TGTGCCAGCAGAACAATTCCGGGGGGCTCTTATGGCTACACCTTC
CASRTIPGGSYGYTF
>TRBV12-3/TRBV12-4|.|13|.|TRBJ1-2
TGTGCCAGCAGTTTAGGGGCACGCTATGGCTACACCTTC
CASSLGARYGYTF
>TRBV2|.|16|TRBD1|TRBJ2-2
TGTGCCAGCAGGAGGGGACAGAATCTTCAGACCGGGGAGCTGTTTTTT
CASRRGQNLQTGELFF
>TRBV5-1|.|15|.|TRBJ2-5
TGCGCCAGCAGTCCCGCGCCGGTAGAATCAAAGACCCAGTACTTC
CASSPAPVESKTQYF
>TRBV5-6|.|18|TRBD1|TRBJ1-5
TGTGCCAGCAGCTTGAGGGCAGGGGGCGACTTCGGCAATCAGCCCCAGCATTTT
CASSLRAGGDFGNQPQHF
>TRBV5-6|once|15|.|TRBJ1-5
TGTGCCAGCAGCTTGGGGTTATTAAGTAGTCAGCCCCAGCATTTT
CASSLGLLSSQPQHF
>TRBV20-1|.|14|.|TRBJ2-1
TGCAGTGCTAGTAGGGGTAGCTCCTACAATGAGCAGTTCTTC
CSASRGSSYNEQFF
>TRBV19|.|16|.|TRBJ2-1
TGTGCCAGTAGTATAGCGGGGCAGGGGCCCTACAATGAGCAGTTCTTC
CASSIAGQGPYNEQFF
>TRBV3-1/TRBV3-2|once|13|TRBD1|TRBJ1-2
TGTGCCAGCAGCCCCGGGACAGACTATGGCTACACCTTC
CASSPGTDYGYTF
>TRBV3-1/TRBV3-2|.|13|.|TRBJ2-7
TGTGCCAGCAGCCAAACCCGACTAGGGGAGCAGTACTTC
CASSQTRLGEQYF
>TRBV27|.|14|.|TRBJ1-1
TGTGCCAGCAGCTCGGGACAAAAGAACACTGAAGCTTTCTTT
CASSSGQKNTEAFF
>TRBV15|.|14|.|TRBJ1-5
TGTGCCACCAGCAGAGATCTGAGCAATCAGCCCCAGCATTTT
CATSRDLSNQPQHF
>TRBV19|.|13|TRBD1|TRBJ1-2
TGTGCCAGTAGTGCAACGACAGGGGCTGGCTACACCTTC
CASSATTGAGYTF
>TRBV28|.|15|.|TRBJ1-5
TGTGCCAGCAGGGGGGAGGGTTGGCGCAATCAGCCCCAGCATTTT
CASRGEGWRNQPQHF
>TRBV18|.|14|.|TRBJ1-5
TGTGCCAGCTCACCAGGAGGGAGGGGTCAGCCCCAGCATTTT
CASSPGGRGQPQHF